The clone carrying this TCR beta chain was seen repeatedly, ten times or more. Antigen: not known. Time point of the sample: persistent/refractory GD, antithyroid drugs over 5 years with positive TRAb. With RNA extracted from PBMCs as input, the TCR library was made. American Thyroid Association guidelines defined how Graves' disease was diagnosed. Those enrolled as patients came out of an endocrinology department in Xi'an, China. This entry belongs to a study of regulatory T cells in long-lasting Graves disease. Across the study: Treatment with antithyroid drugs for over 5 years, together with positive TSH receptor antibodies, meant persistent Graves' disease. Overall study results and limits: Newly diagnosed disease favored TRBV20-1 and TRBJ2-1 over persistent disease.

CDR3 length: 14 residues. Trimming removed 2 bases at V and 8 bases at J, with 10 bases between. The V gene's germline CDR1 is SGHAT and CDR2 FQDESV (reference sequence). Researchers made TCR beta libraries by using iRepertoire HTBI primers and running Arm-PCR on CDR3 regions. TCRdb ran MiXCR on the multiplex PCR reads and lists one entry per CDR3 protein. The profile shows 400,000 to 500,000 distinct CDR3 sequences, 20% to 25% of them singletons. J is TRBJ1-6 and V is TRBV11-1, with no clear D. This material consisted of peripheral blood mononuclear cells (PBMCs), taken when the disease was refractory, from a patient treated with antithyroid drugs. The source is a female donor with Graves disease. The CDR3 spells CASSLIDEYSPLHF. CDR3 coding DNA: TGTGCCAGCAGCTTAATAGACGAATATTCACCCCTCCACTTT.